The 15 T cell receptor beta chains reported below all come from one sample, sequenced in a study of T cells in Graves' hyperthyroidism and ophthalmopathy. Using RNA transcripts as the source, TCR beta CDR3 regions were amplified. During a first-round RT-PCR of the TCR CDR3, the HTBI primer set was used. TCRdb reprocessed the multiplex PCR reads with MiXCR, giving one entry per CDR3 protein. The sample lists around 620,000 distinct CDR3 sequences; more than 45% were seen once. Sequencing was performed on peripheral blood or thyroid tissue (not recorded which). These receptors all come from an adult woman with Graves' disease, either hyperthyroidism or ophthalmopathy (not recorded which).

In its sample, this clonotype was seen once. The chain joins TRBV5-1 to TRBJ2-5, with D perhaps matching TRBD1 (5 bases). The CDR3 contains 14 residues. The germline V and J ends were trimmed by 2 bases and 9 bases, with 17 bases remaining between them. CDR1 and CDR2 from the germline V gene are SGHRS and YFSETQ. CDR3: CASSFDSQQESQYF. The CDR3 DNA reads as TGCGCCAGCAGCTTCGACAGCCAGCAGGAGTCCCAGTACTTC. The full variable domain, with the rest looked up from reference TRBV5-1 and TRBJ2-5, is KAGVTQTPRYLIKTRGQQVTLSCSPISGHRSVSWYQQTPGQGLQFLFEYFSETQRNKGNFPGRFSGRQFSNSRSEMNVSTLELGDSALYLCASSFDSQQESQYFGPGTRLLVL.

This clonotype was seen ten or more times. V gene TRBV12-3 or TRBV12-4 combines with J gene TRBJ1-4; perhaps TRBD1 as D (6 bases). Trimming cost V 0 bases and J 8 bases, with 13 bases left between them. The CDR3 is 15 residues long. CDR3 loop: CASSLAGGAGEKLFF. The CDR3 DNA reads as TGTGCCAGCAGTTTAGCGGGGGGGGCGGGCGAAAAACTGTTTTTT.

Notes on this clonotype: A read error is possible here, since a much larger clone lies one base away. The chain combines TRBV10-3 with TRBJ1-1; D ambiguous. The CDR3 is made up of 12 amino acids. The V end was cut by 6 bases, the J end by 0 bases, with 5 bases between. The germline gives CDR1 ENHRY, CDR2 SYGVKD. The CDR3 spells CAIREMNTEAFF. CDR3 DNA sequence: TGTGCCATCAGGGAAATGAACACTGAAGCTTTCTTT.

Remarks on this clonotype: At one of its ends the junction is not consistent with the germline gene, which may arise from a read error. The J gene is TRBJ1-4, the V gene TRBV15; unclear D gene. Germline V gene sequence: CDR1 LNHNV, CDR2 YYDKDF (reference sequence). This CDR3 contains 13 residues. The CDR3 here is CATIRAVNEKLFF. In DNA form, the CDR3 reads TGTGCCACCATCAGAGCAGTAAATGAAAAACTGTTTTTT.

The chain recombines TRBV20-1 with TRBJ2-5; D is ambiguous. Trimming stripped 6 bases from V and 7 bases from J, with 12 bases between. CDR1 is DFQATT, CDR2 SNEGSKA, per germline (reference sequence). This CDR3 comprises 11 residues. The DNA of the CDR3 is TGCAGTGCCCCCGAAACAGTGACCCAGTACTTC. Amino acids: CSAPETVTQYF.

This clonotype was detected only a few times. This chain joins TRBV20-1 and TRBJ2-5; D might be TRBD1 or TRBD2, each matching 6 bases. From germline, CDR1 is DFQATT and CDR2 SNEGSKA (reference sequence). The CDR3 totals 12 residues. The V end lost 6 bases, the J end lost 9 bases, and 17 bases lay between the germline ends. The CDR3 protein is CSAGGTTGSQYF. CDR3 sequence (DNA): TGCAGTGCGGGCGGGACCACAGGGTCCCAGTACTTC.

This clonotype was found many times. The genes are TRBV10-1 and TRBJ2-2; D could derive from TRBD1 or TRBD2 (5 bases each). Germline V gene sequence: CDR1 WNHNN, CDR2 SYGVQD (reference sequence). This CDR3 region has 16 residues. The V end was cut by 3 bases, the J end by 3 bases, with 14 bases between. The CDR3 DNA reads TGCGCCAGCAGTGACACGGGGCCCCGGGACACCGGGGAGCTGTTTTTT. Translation gives CASSDTGPRDTGELFF.

The chain employs TRBV10-3 and TRBJ1-5; maybe TRBD1 (6 bases). Germline V gene data show CDR1 as ENHRY and CDR2 as SYGVKD. The CDR3 runs 16 residues. V was pared by 7 bases and J by 7 bases, with 23 bases between. CDR3 in amino acids: CAINSPLDRERQPQHF. The CDR3 bases are TGTGCCATCAATTCACCCCTGGACAGAGAACGACAGCCCCAGCATTTT.

This clonotype turned up a few times. J is TRBJ2-3 and V is TRBV24-1; D unclear. The CDR3 is 14 amino acids. CDR1 KGHDR and CDR2 SFDVKD come from the germline V gene. Trimming cost V 3 bases and J 3 bases, with 9 bases left between them. CDR3 in amino acids: CATSDQDWTDTQYF. The CDR3 coding sequence is TGTGCCACCAGTGATCAAGACTGGACAGATACGCAGTATTTT.

This clonotype appeared many times. This CDR3 reads CAIFEGGNSPLHF. CDR3 nucleotide sequence: TGTGCCATCTTTGAGGGAGGGAATTCACCCCTCCACTTT. This chain links TRBV10-3 with TRBJ1-6; D unclear. CDR3 length: 13 amino acids. The ends were cut back, 8 bases at V and 7 bases at J, with 12 bases in the middle. CDR1 ENHRY and CDR2 SYGVKD come from the germline V gene.

This clonotype appeared once. The CDR3 loop reads CASSPDWREGAQYF. The DNA of the CDR3 is TGTGCCAGCAGCCCGGACTGGCGGGAGGGAGCCCAGTACTTC. The chain couples TRBV7-2 to TRBJ2-5; 9 nucleotides match TRBD2. Germline loops: CDR1 SGHTA, CDR2 FQGNSA. The CDR3 contains 14 residues. The ends lost 5 bases at V and 9 bases at J; junction bases unmatched: 10.

This clonotype was observed at least ten times. The chain links TRBV7-2 to TRBJ1-3, with unresolved D. Germline CDR1 is SGHTA and CDR2 is FQGNSA. The CDR3 totals 13 residues. Trimming removed 5 bases at V and 3 bases at J, with 8 bases between. The CDR3 loop is CASSLRVGNTIYF. Here the CDR3 DNA reads TGTGCCAGCAGCCTTCGGGTTGGAAACACCATATATTTT. The whole variable domain, filled in from reference TRBV7-2 and TRBJ1-3, reads GAGVSQSPSNKVTEKGKDVELRCDPISGHTALYWYRQSLGQGLEFLIYFQGNSAPDKSGLPSDRFSAERTGGSVSTLTIQRTQQEDSAVYLCASSLRVGNTIYFGEGSWLTVV.

This chain uses TRBV5-5 with TRBJ2-5; possible D gene TRBD2, 5 bases. Germline CDR1 reads SGHKS; CDR2 reads YYEKEE (reference sequence). This CDR3 has 16 residues. The V gene lost 1 base and the J gene lost 9 bases, with 22 bases spanning the gap. The CDR3 loop is CASSLYGDTSNQPQYF. Here the CDR3 DNA reads TGTGCCAGCAGCTTGTACGGGGATACAAGCAATCAGCCCCAGTACTTC. The full variable domain, rest sourced from reference TRBV5-5 and TRBJ2-5, is DAGVTQSPTHLIKTRGQQVTLRCSPISGHKSVSWYQQVLGQGPQFIFQYYEKEERGRGNFPDRFSARQFPNYSSELNVNALLLGDSALYLCASSLYGDTSNQPQYFGPGTRLLVL.

This clonotype was recorded many times. The chain recombines TRBV20-1 with TRBJ2-2; the D is unclear. Germline V gene lookup returns CDR1 DFQATT and CDR2 SNEGSKA (reference sequence). Trimming removed 6 bases from V and 4 bases from J, with 12 bases in between. This CDR3 is built from 13 residues. The CDR3: CSAAPSPTGELFF. For the CDR3, the DNA is TGCAGTGCGGCACCGAGCCCCACCGGGGAGCTGTTTTTT.

The gene calls are TRBV10-3 and TRBJ1-6, with D maybe TRBD1 (5 bases). The germline V gene has CDR1 ENHRY and CDR2 SYGVKD. CDR3 size: 16 residues. Here the CDR3 reads CTTSTRAGAYNSPLHF. CDR3 nucleotides: TGTACCACCTCGACCAGGGCCGGGGCGTACAATTCACCCCTCCACTTT.